This is a list of T cell receptor beta chains from one sample in a study of T cell clones after liver transplantation. Data came from immunoSEQ multiplex PCR; TCRdb stores just in-frame clones and leaves some out. Seen here are 77,000 or so clones, 80% observed once, and the top ten hold 0.79%. Here the sequenced sample was CD4+ T cells from blood, taken 12 months after liver transplant. These TCRs come from a human patient who received a liver transplant. Some T cells may have come from the graft donor. Both conserved end residues are part of each CDR3. A D gene is named only where the DNA matches it firmly.

v_gene: TRBV6-5; d_gene: -; j_gene: TRBJ1-1; CDR3aa: CASSRHDIRDTEAFF
v_gene: TRBV6-5; d_gene: -; j_gene: TRBJ1-1; CDR3aa: CASSIGRGDTEAFF
v_gene: TRBV28; d_gene: TRBD2; j_gene: TRBJ2-1; CDR3aa: CASRPGLAVRYNEQFF
v_gene: TRBV10-2; d_gene: TRBD1; j_gene: TRBJ2-6; CDR3aa: CASSGQGRPGANVLTF
v_gene: TRBV28; d_gene: TRBD1; j_gene: TRBJ2-7; CDR3aa: CASSHGTVYYEQYF
v_gene: TRBV5-1; d_gene: -; j_gene: TRBJ2-7; CDR3aa: CASALRGEQYF
v_gene: TRBV5-1; d_gene: -; j_gene: TRBJ2-5; CDR3aa: CASSLAAPQETQYF
v_gene: TRBV7-3; d_gene: TRBD1; j_gene: TRBJ2-1; CDR3aa: CASSSDRGYWNEQFF
v_gene: TRBV28; d_gene: -; j_gene: TRBJ1-3; CDR3aa: CASSPSDKTGNTIYF
v_gene: TRBV9; d_gene: TRBD1; j_gene: TRBJ2-1; CDR3aa: CASSVAYHRGDRGNEQFF
v_gene: TRBV7-8; d_gene: -; j_gene: TRBJ2-7; CDR3aa: CASSSGTLYEQYF
v_gene: TRBV4-1; d_gene: -; j_gene: TRBJ2-4; CDR3aa: CASSQAVIAPNIQYF
v_gene: TRBV21-1; d_gene: -; j_gene: TRBJ1-5; CDR3aa: CASSKGMGTCNQPQHF
v_gene: TRBV13; d_gene: TRBD1; j_gene: TRBJ1-2; CDR3aa: CASSSGQGRGYTF
v_gene: TRBV18; d_gene: TRBD2; j_gene: TRBJ2-1; CDR3aa: CASSPPGGPLREQFF
v_gene: TRBV28; d_gene: -; j_gene: TRBJ2-3; CDR3aa: CASKSEYGRTDTQYF
v_gene: TRBV7-9; d_gene: -; j_gene: TRBJ1-3; CDR3aa: CASSSLITGDGNTIYF
v_gene: TRBV28; d_gene: TRBD2; j_gene: TRBJ2-7; CDR3aa: CASRDIRTSGSPRSSYEQYF
v_gene: TRBV11-2; d_gene: -; j_gene: TRBJ2-2; CDR3aa: CASSAGTSGELFF
v_gene: TRBV5-1; d_gene: -; j_gene: TRBJ2-1; CDR3aa: CASRPTLGEQFF
v_gene: TRBV6-4; d_gene: -; j_gene: TRBJ1-4; CDR3aa: CASSPRGNEKLFF
v_gene: TRBV7-9; d_gene: -; j_gene: TRBJ1-5; CDR3aa: CASSYPYSNQPQHF